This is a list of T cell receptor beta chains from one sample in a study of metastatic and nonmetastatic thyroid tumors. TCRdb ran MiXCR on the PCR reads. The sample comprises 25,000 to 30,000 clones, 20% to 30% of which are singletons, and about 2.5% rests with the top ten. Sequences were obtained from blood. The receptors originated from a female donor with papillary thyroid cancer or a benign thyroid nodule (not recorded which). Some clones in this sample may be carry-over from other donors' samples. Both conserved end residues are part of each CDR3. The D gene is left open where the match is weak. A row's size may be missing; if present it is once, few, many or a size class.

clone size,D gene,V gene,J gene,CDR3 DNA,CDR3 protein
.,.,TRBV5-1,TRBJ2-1,TGCGCCAGCAGCTTCTTTGAGGGGACCTACAATGAGCAGTCATTC,CASSFFEGTYNEQSF
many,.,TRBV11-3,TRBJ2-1,TGTGCCAGCAGCCGACCAACGGCCGCTAGCGAAAACTACAATGAGCAGTTCTTC,CASSRPTAASENYNEQFF
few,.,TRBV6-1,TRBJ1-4,TGTGCCAGCAGGGCAAAACGTGCAACTAATGGAAAACTGTTTTTT,CASRAKRATNGKLFF
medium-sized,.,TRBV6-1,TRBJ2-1,TGTGCCAGCAGTAGAACAGGCTCCTACAATGAGCAGTTCTTT,CASSRTGSYNEQFF
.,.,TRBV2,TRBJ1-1,TGTGCCAGCGCCGCGGGTACGGGCGAAGCTTTCTTT,CASAAGTGEAFF
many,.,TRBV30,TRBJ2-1,TGTGCCTGGAGTCTCGCCGCCAGGAGCTCCTACAATGAGCAGTTCTTC,CAWSLAARSSYNEQFF
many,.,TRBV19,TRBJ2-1,TGTGCCAGTAGTATAACAGTTGGGGCAGGGGTAGGTAATGAGCAGTTCTTC,CASSITVGAGVGNEQFF
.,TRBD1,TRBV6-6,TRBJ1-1,TGTGCCATCATTTACTCGACAGGGACCACTGAAGCTTTCTTT,CAIIYSTGTTEAFF
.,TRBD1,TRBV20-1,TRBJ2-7,TGCAGTGCTGGCCAGACAGGGGGGAAGAGGAACGAGCAGTACTTC,CSAGQTGGKRNEQYF
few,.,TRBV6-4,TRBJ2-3,TGTGCCAGCAGTAGCGGTAGCACAGATACGCAGTATTTT,CASSSGSTDTQYF
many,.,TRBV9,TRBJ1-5,TGTGCCAGCAGTCTCGGAGCGGGGTCTAGCAATCAGCCCCAGCATTTT,CASSLGAGSSNQPQHF
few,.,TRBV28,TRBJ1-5,TGTGCCAGCAGTTTCTCCGGATGGTACAATCAGCCCCAGAATTTT,CASSFSGWYNQPQNF
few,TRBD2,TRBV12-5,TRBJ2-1,TGTGCTAGTGGTTTGCCCCCTAGCGGGAGTTCCCCCTACAATGAGCAGTTCTTC,CASGLPPSGSSPYNEQFF
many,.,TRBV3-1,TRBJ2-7,TGTGCCAGCAGCCAAGGCGGGACCTACGAGCAGTACTTC,CASSQGGTYEQYF
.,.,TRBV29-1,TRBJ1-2,TGCAGCGCCCTTACGGGAGCACCTAACTATGGCTACACCTTC,CSALTGAPNYGYTF
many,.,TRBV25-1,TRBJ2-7,TGTGCCAGCAGTCTAGGTTCCTACGAGCAGTACTTC,CASSLGSYEQYF
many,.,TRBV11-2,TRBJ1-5,TGTGCCAGCAGCTTTGTCCTGGGGGGAAGGGGGAGCAATCAGCCCCAGCATTTT,CASSFVLGGRGSNQPQHF
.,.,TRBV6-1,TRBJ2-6,TGTGCCAGCATCCCATATTGCTCTGGGGCCAACGTCCTGACTTTC,CASIPYCSGANVLTF
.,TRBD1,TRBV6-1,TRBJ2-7,TGTGGCAGCAATCCCGGGACAGTATTCTTCGAGCAGTACTTC,CGSNPGTVFFEQYF
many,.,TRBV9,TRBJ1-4,TGTGCCAGCAGCGTAGGGGTTGGGCCCAATGAAAAACTGTTTTTT,CASSVGVGPNEKLFF
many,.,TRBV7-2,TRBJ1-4,TGTGCCAGCAGCTTAGCAGTCGACAGGAGAATTAATGAAAAACTGTTTTTT,CASSLAVDRRINEKLFF
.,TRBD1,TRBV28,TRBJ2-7,TGTGCCAGCAGTTTATGGGACAGGCCCTACGAGCAGTACTTC,CASSLWDRPYEQYF
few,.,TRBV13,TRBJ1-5,TGCGCCAGCAGCTTAGGCCCAGGCCTACGAATACCCCCCCAGCATTTT,CASSLGPGLRIPPQHF
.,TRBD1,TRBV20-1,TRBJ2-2,TGCAGTGCTAGAGATGGGACAGGCGACACCTGTGAGCTGTTTTTT,CSARDGTGDTCELFF
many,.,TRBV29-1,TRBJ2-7,TGCAGCGCTAAGAATATCGGGACGGAGGCCGCCGAGCAGTACTTC,CSAKNIGTEAAEQYF
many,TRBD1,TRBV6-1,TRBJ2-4,TGTGCCAGCAAAGCCGGGACAGGGGGCATCAAAAACATTCAGTACTTC,CASKAGTGGIKNIQYF
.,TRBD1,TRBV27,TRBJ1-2,TGTGCCAGCAGTTTCGCCGGGGACAGACCACCGGGCTACACCTTC,CASSFAGDRPPGYTF
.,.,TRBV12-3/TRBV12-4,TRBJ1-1,TGTGCCAGCAGTTTAGGCCACCAGGGAGCTTTCTTT,CASSLGHQGAFF